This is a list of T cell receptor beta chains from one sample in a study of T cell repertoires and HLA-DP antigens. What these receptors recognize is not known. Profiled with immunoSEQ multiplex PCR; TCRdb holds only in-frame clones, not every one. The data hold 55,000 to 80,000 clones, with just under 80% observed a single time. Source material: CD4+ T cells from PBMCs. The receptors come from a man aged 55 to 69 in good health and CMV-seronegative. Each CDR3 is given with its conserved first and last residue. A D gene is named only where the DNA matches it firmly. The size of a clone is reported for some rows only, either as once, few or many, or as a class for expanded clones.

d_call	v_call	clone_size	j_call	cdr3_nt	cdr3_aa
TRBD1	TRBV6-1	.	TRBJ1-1	TGTGCCAGCAGTACACAGGGGGCGGGTGAAGCTTTCTTT	CASSTQGAGEAFF
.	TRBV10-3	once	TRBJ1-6	TGTGCCATCAGTGTAGGGACACTGAATTCACCCCTCCACTTT	CAISVGTLNSPLHF
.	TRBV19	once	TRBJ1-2	TGTGCCAGTAGTATTCCGGGCAGCTTTTATGGCTACACCTTC	CASSIPGSFYGYTF
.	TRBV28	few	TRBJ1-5	TGTGCCAGCATCCAGGTTTTGGGGAATCAGCCCCAGCATTTT	CASIQVLGNQPQHF
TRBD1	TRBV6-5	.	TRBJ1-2	TGTGCCAGCAGGACACCGGGACAGACTAACTATGGCTACACCTTC	CASRTPGQTNYGYTF
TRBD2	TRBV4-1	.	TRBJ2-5	TGCGCCAGCAGCCCCGCCCTCAGCGGGGGAGTGTACCAAGAGACCCAGTACTTC	CASSPALSGGVYQETQYF
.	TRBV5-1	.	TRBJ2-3	TGCGCCAGCAGCTTGGTAGTATGGGGGGCGAGCACAGATACGCAGTATTTT	CASSLVVWGASTDTQYF
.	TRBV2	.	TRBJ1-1	TGTGCCAGCAGGGACGGGAACACTGAAGCTTTCTTT	CASRDGNTEAFF
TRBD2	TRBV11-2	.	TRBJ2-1	TGTGCCAGCAGCTTTACTAGCGGGGGGAACAATGAGCAGTTCTTC	CASSFTSGGNNEQFF
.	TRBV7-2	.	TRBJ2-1	TGTGCCAGCAGCTTCGACAGCTACTACAATGAGCAGTTCTTC	CASSFDSYYNEQFF
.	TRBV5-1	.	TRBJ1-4	TGCGCCAGCAGCTTAACTAATGAAAAACTGTTTTTT	CASSLTNEKLFF
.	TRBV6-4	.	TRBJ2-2	TGTGCCAGCAGCTTAGACAGACTCACCGGGGAGCTGTTTTTT	CASSLDRLTGELFF
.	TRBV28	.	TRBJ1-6	TGTGCCAGCAGGGAGGGGAGCTCCTATAATTCACCCCTCCACTTT	CASREGSSYNSPLHF
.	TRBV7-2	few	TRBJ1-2	TGTGCCAGCAGCCGGGGGGACTATGGCTACACCTTC	CASSRGDYGYTF
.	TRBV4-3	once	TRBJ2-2	TGCGCCAGCAGCCAAGGCGCGGGACAGAACACCGGGGAGCTGTTTTTT	CASSQGAGQNTGELFF
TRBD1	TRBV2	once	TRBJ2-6	TGTGCCAGCAGTGTACAGGGGGCGGTAGGGGCCAACGTCCTGACTTTC	CASSVQGAVGANVLTF
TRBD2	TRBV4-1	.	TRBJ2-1	TGCGCCAGCAGCCAAGATACTAGCGGCTCCTACAATGAGCAGTTCTTC	CASSQDTSGSYNEQFF
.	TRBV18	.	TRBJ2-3	TGTGCCAGCTCACTTCCCACAGATACGCAGTATTTT	CASSLPTDTQYF
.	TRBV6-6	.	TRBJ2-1	TGTGCCAGCAGTTACTCGAGACAGCCTTACAATGAGCAGTTCTTC	CASSYSRQPYNEQFF
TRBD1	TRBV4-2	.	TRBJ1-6	TGTGCCAGCAGCCAAGAACGGGGACAGCATTCACCCCTCCACTTT	CASSQERGQHSPLHF
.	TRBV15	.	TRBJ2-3	TGTGCCACCAGCAGAGGGCAAGATACGCAGTATTTT	CATSRGQDTQYF
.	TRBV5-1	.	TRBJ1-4	TGCGCCAGCAGCTTGCGGGGGTTCACTAATGAAAAACTGTTTTTT	CASSLRGFTNEKLFF
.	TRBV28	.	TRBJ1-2	TGTGCCAGCAAGGGCGACCCCTATGGCTACACCTTC	CASKGDPYGYTF
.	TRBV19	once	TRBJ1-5	TGTGCCAGTAGTCGACAGGATGGACAGCCCCAGCATTTT	CASSRQDGQPQHF
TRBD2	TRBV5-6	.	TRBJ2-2	TGTGCCAGCAGCTTGAAACTAGCGGAGAACACCGGGGAGCTGTTTTTT	CASSLKLAENTGELFF
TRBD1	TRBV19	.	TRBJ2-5	TGTGCCAGTAGTTTACAGGGGATACTGGAGGAGACCCAGTACTTC	CASSLQGILEETQYF
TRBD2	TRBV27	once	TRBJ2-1	TGTGCCACCTCCCGACTAGCGGGAACGAGTGAGCAGTTCTTC	CATSRLAGTSEQFF
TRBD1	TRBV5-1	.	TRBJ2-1	TGCGCCAGCAGCGTGGACAGGGTTCCCTACAATGAGCAGTTCTTC	CASSVDRVPYNEQFF
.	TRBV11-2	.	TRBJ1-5	TGTGCCAGCAGCTTACCAGGGGCGGATCAGCCCCAGCATTTT	CASSLPGADQPQHF
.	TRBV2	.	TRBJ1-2	TGTGCCAGCAGACCACAGGGAGGATCGAACTATGGCTACACCTTC	CASRPQGGSNYGYTF
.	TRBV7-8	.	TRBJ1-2	TGTGCCAGCAGCTCCATGTCGGGGGCTGTCTATGGCTACACCTTC	CASSSMSGAVYGYTF